This TCR beta chain was sequenced in a study of shared clonotypes between healthy human individuals. As handled by the study authors: Filtering differed, since immunoSEQ gave only junction sequences and no quality scores. Measured with immunoSEQ multiplex PCR; TCRdb has only the in-frame clones, and not every one. V and J calls plus clone size are reproduced from that table; the DNA served to infer D and trimming. This sample has 1.5 million to 1.9 million clones, with about 98% found just once. This clone occurred once. Germline V gene lookup returns CDR1 MNHNY and CDR2 SVGAGI (reference sequence). The CDR3 is made up of 12 amino acids. Trimming pared 6 bases from V and 6 bases from J, leaving 9 bases between.

The sequencing sample was made of naive CD4+ T cells sorted from blood. As for subset: CD45RA+ positively selected. This chain connects TRBV6-6 to TRBJ1-3; D is ambiguous. The TCR originated in a man aged 25-45 years in good health. The CDR3 loop is CASSGPQNTIYF. Here the CDR3 DNA reads TGTGCCAGCAGCGGCCCCCAAAACACCATATATTTT.